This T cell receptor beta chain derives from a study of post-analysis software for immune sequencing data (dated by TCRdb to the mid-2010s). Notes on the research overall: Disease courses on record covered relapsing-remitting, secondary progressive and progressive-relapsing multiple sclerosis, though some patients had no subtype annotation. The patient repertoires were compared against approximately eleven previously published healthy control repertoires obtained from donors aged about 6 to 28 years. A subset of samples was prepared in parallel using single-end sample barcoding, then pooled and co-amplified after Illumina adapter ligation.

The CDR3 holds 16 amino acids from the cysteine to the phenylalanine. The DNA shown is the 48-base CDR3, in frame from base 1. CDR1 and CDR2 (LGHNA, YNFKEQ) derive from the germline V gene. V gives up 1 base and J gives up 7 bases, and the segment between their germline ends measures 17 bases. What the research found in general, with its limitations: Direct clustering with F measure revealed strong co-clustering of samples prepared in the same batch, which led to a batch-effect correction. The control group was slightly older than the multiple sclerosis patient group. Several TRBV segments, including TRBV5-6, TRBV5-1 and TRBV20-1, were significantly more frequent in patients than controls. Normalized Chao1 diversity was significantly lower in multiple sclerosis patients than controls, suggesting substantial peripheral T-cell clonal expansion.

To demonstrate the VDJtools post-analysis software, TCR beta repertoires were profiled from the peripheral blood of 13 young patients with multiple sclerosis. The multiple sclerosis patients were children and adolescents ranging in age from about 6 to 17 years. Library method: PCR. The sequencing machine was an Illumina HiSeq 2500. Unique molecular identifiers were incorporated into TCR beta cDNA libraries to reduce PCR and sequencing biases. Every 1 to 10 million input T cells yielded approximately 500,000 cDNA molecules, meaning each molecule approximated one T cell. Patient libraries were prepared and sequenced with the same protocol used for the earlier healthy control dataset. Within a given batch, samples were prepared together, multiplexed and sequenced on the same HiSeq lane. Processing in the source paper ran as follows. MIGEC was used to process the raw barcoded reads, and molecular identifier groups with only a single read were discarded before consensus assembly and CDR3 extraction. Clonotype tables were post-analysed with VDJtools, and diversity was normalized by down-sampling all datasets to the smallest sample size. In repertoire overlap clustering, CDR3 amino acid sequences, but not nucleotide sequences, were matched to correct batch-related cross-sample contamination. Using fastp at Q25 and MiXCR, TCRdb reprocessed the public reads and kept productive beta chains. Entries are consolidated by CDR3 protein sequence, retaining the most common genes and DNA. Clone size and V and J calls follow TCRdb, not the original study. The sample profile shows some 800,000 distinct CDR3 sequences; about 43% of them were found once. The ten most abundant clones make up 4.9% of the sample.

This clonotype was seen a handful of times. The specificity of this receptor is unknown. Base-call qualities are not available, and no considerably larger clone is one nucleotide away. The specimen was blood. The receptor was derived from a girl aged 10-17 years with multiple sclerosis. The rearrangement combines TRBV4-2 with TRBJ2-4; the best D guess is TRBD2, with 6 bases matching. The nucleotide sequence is TGTGCCAGCAGCCAAGGTGCGGAGGGGACGGGCAACATTCAGTACTTC. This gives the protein CASSQGAEGTGNIQYF.